This TCR beta chain came from a study of T cell repertoires in cytomegalovirus infection (dated by TCRdb to about 2019). Looking at the study overall: Donor HLA type was relevant to the analysis, because carriage of CMV infection together with the matching HLA type was indicated by public TCR beta signatures.

Paper-wide results and their limitations: Carriers of CMV infection plus the relevant HLA type were discriminated by the cumulative frequency of public TCR beta family members in the study cohort and in an independent roughly 400-donor cohort. The ex vivo response was dominated by HLA-C-restricted CMV-specific TCR beta clonotypes, and the single most frequent clonotype in two of eight donors was supplied by these HLA-C-restricted clonotypes.

This clonotype occurred a few times. Its antigen has not been determined. Base quality data are lacking; no much larger clone is found one base away. Sequencing relied on an Illumina HiSeq 1500. TCRdb's own reprocessing of the public reads used fastp at Q25 and MiXCR and kept productive beta chains. Entries that share a CDR3 protein sequence are merged under the most common genes and DNA. The sample has hundreds of thousands of distinct CDR3 sequences on record, 8% to 10% of them singletons. Roughly 4.5% of the sample lies in the top ten. V sheds 0 bases and J sheds 0 bases, leaving 6 bases between their ends. The germline V gene gives CDR1 as KGHSH and CDR2 as LQKENI. Including cysteine and phenylalanine, the CDR3 has 16 amino acids. Only the CDR3 portion is preserved as DNA: 48 bases, with reading frame beginning at the first base.

Sequenced material: PBMCs. Recombination linked TRBV18 to TRBJ2-6; the D gene identity is not certain. This TCR was sampled from a human donor in good health (CMV status not recorded). Some clones in this sample may be carry-over from other donors' samples. The sequenced DNA is TGTGCCAGCTCACCACCGGGAAGCTCTGGGGCCAACGTCCTGACTTTC. It translates as CASSPPGSSGANVLTF.